This T cell receptor (beta chain) was sequenced in a study of PD-1 blockade in classical Hodgkin lymphoma. On the study more broadly: Patients were given intravenous nivolumab, 3 mg/kg, every 2 weeks. Overall study findings and caveats: Repertoires differed for reasons still undefined, possibly disease activity or prior therapy.

All patients experienced relapse after autologous stem cell transplantation, and brentuximab vedotin exposure was variable. Sequenced by immunoSEQ multiplex PCR; TCRdb stores in-frame clones only, minus some. Of almost 100,000 clones in the sample, roughly 92% were seen once. Notes on this clone: What it binds is not known.

The sequencing used peripheral blood mononuclear cells (PBMCs), collected at baseline. This sequence originates from a human donor with classical Hodgkin lymphoma.

The CDR3 loop reads CASSQEPGRAYEQYF. CDR3 sequence (DNA): TGTGCCAGCAGCCAAGAACCGGGAAGAGCCTACGAGCAGTACTTC. This sequence joins TRBV4-2 and TRBJ2-7; TRBD2 is a possible D gene (5 bases). Trimming cost V 0 bases and J 2 bases, with 11 bases left between them. The CDR3 covers 15 residues. Germline CDR1 is LGHNA and CDR2 is YNFKEQ.